The 18 T cell receptor beta chains below were found in one sample sequenced in a study of Ad26.COV2.S vaccination and SARS-CoV-2 variants. The treatment here: roughly 20 received Ad26.COV2.S at low or high dose, single or two shots; roughly five received placebo; per-sample allocation not given. Sample collection was performed on day 63 after the first vaccine or placebo injection. Generated by immunoSEQ multiplex PCR, the TCRdb table keeps only in-frame clones and is missing some. Of roughly 680,000 clones in the sample, approximately 88% were seen once. The sequenced sample was peripheral blood, obtained in a trial of Ad26.COV2.S vaccine versus placebo. These receptors originate from a person between 18 and 65 years old who received the Ad26.COV2.S COVID-19 vaccine or a placebo.

This chain connects TRBV6-1 to TRBJ2-7; D gene ambiguous. This CDR3 is built from 15 residues. CDR1 MNHNS and CDR2 SASEGT come from the germline V gene. Between the trimmed V and J ends, which lost 0 bases and 0 bases, there was a span of 9 bases. As DNA, the CDR3 is TGTGCCAGCAGTGAAGCGTACCTCGTCTCCTACGAGCAGTACTTC. Its translation: CASSEAYLVSYEQYF.

The chain carries TRBV15 and TRBJ2-2, with D tentatively TRBD2 (6 bases). V was pared by 0 bases and J by 5 bases, with 7 bases between. From germline, CDR1 is LNHNV and CDR2 YYDKDF (reference sequence). The CDR3 consists of 14 residues. This chain's CDR3 is CATSREGRTGELFF. The CDR3 nucleotides are TGTGCCACCAGCAGAGAAGGGAGGACCGGGGAGCTGTTTTTT.

This clone was picked up one time. The chain has TRBV2 and TRBJ1-4; a weak D match, TRBD1 (5 bases). CDR1 is SNHLY and CDR2 is FYNNEI in the germline V gene. V was clipped by 6 bases and J by 8 bases, with 16 bases between them. The CDR3 contains 14 residues. CDR3 region: CASSSGGSKEKLFF. The DNA of the CDR3 is TGTGCCAGCAGCTCCGGGGGTAGTAAGGAAAAACTGTTTTTT.

The chain carries TRBV2 and TRBJ1-5; possible D gene TRBD1, 5 bases. V dropped 2 bases and J dropped 10 bases, with 6 bases sitting between them. CDR1 and CDR2 (germline): SNHLY, FYNNEI. This CDR3 is 11 amino acids long. CDR3 residues: CASSEQGPQHF. CDR3 nucleotide sequence: TGTGCCAGCAGTGAACAGGGACCCCAGCATTTT.

The chain employs TRBV19 and TRBJ1-1; tentatively, D is TRBD1 (6 bases). Germline loops: CDR1 LNHDA, CDR2 SQIVND (reference sequence). The CDR3 has 15 amino acids. Trimming took 6 bases from V and 3 from J, leaving 17 bases between them. The DNA of the CDR3 is TGTGCCAGTAGCCGAAATTGGGGGCAAGACACTGAAGCTTTCTTT. Its translation is CASSRNWGQDTEAFF.

This clone was detected once. The CDR3 region has the DNA TGTGCCAGCAGCAACAGAGCGGGGGGCGGCAAAAACATTCAGTACTTC. This codes for CASSNRAGGGKNIQYF. The V and J genes are TRBV5-4 and TRBJ2-4, with 9 positions matching TRBD2. V lost 4 bases to trimming and J lost 3 bases; unmatched junction nucleotides: 8. This CDR3 has 16 amino acids. CDR1 is SGHNT and CDR2 is YYREEE in the germline V gene (reference sequence).

The rearrangement links TRBV7-2 to TRBJ2-7; TRBD2 matches 9 bases. The CDR3 has 15 residues. V gave up 1 base and J gave up 6 bases; unmatched junction bases: 7. Germline V gene data show CDR1 as SGHTA and CDR2 as FQGNSA. The CDR3 sequence: CASSLGSGTSSEQYF. The DNA of the CDR3 is TGTGCCAGCAGCTTAGGTTCCGGGACTAGCTCCGAGCAGTACTTC.

CDR3 in DNA: TGTGCCTGGAGTGTAAAGCGGGGGGGCATCAATGAGCAGTTCTTC. Encoded protein: CAWSVKRGGINEQFF. The chain recombines TRBV30 with TRBJ2-1; 10 bases are a match to TRBD2. Germline CDR1 is GTSNPN and CDR2 is SVGIG (reference sequence). The junction had 5 bases not matched to a gene; V was cut back by 0 bases and J by 6 bases. The CDR3 length is 15 residues.

CDR3 protein: CASSFGRLYGYTF. The CDR3 DNA is TGCGCCAGCAGCTTCGGCCGCCTTTATGGCTACACCTTC. The chain combines TRBV5-1 with TRBJ1-2; D call uncertain. Germline CDR1 and CDR2: SGHRS and YFSETQ. This CDR3 has 13 residues. Between the trimmed V and J ends, which lost 2 bases and 5 bases, there was a span of 10 bases. Together with reference TRBV5-1 and TRBJ1-2, the CDR3 gives the full variable domain: KAGVTQTPRYLIKTRGQQVTLSCSPISGHRSVSWYQQTPGQGLQFLFEYFSETQRNKGNFPGRFSGRQFSNSRSEMNVSTLELGDSALYLCASSFGRLYGYTFGSGTRLTVV.

The rearrangement links TRBV2 to TRBJ1-5; 10 nucleotides align to TRBD1. The trim removed 8 bases at V and 2 bases at J, leaving 9 bases unmatched. Germline assignment: CDR1 SNHLY and CDR2 FYNNEI. This CDR3 is 16 amino acids long. CDR3: CASSIGQGVGNQPQHF. CDR3 DNA sequence: TGTGCCAGCTCAATCGGACAGGGGGTGGGCAATCAGCCCCAGCATTTT.

V usage is TRBV6-6 and J usage is TRBJ1-2; 7 nucleotides match TRBD1. V dropped 5 bases and J dropped 4; count of bases not matched to a gene: 7. The CDR3 sequence is 14 residues long. Germline-derived CDR1 and CDR2 are MNHNY and SVGAGI (reference sequence). CDR3: CASSIRGEGYGYTF. DNA of the CDR3: TGTGCCAGCAGTATCAGGGGGGAAGGCTATGGCTACACCTTC.

The chain employs TRBV30 and TRBJ1-3; D not resolved. CDR3 length equals 15 residues. Trimming removed 4 bases from V and 0 bases from J, with 13 bases in between. CDR1 and CDR2 from the germline V gene are GTSNPN and SVGIG (reference sequence). This chain's CDR3 is CAWTLSVFSGNTIYF. As DNA, the CDR3 is TGTGCCTGGACACTATCGGTCTTCTCTGGAAACACCATATATTTT.

DNA for the CDR3: TGTGCCAGCAGCTCAACCGGACAGGGGGCGCATCAGCCCCAGCATTTT. It is translated as CASSSTGQGAHQPQHF. The chain carries TRBV28 and TRBJ1-5, with 11 positions matching TRBD1. This CDR3 is 16 amino acids long. The V gene's germline CDR1 is MDHEN and CDR2 SYDVKM. The J segment lost 5 bases and the V segment lost 6 bases, leaving 9 bases of the junction unmatched.

This chain joins TRBV30 and TRBJ2-2, with 9 bases identical to TRBD1. The V gene's germline CDR1 is GTSNPN and CDR2 SVGIG (reference sequence). The CDR3 runs 15 residues. The V and J ends lost 5 bases and 6 bases, in that order; junction bases with no gene match: 10. The CDR3 protein is CAWSLGDRDAGELFF. DNA of the CDR3: TGTGCCTGGTCATTAGGGGACAGGGACGCCGGGGAGCTGTTTTTT.

The chain is built from TRBV9 and TRBJ1-2; D call uncertain. Germline V lookup: CDR1 SGDLS, CDR2 YYNGEE. This CDR3 spans 14 amino acids. V was cut by 5 bases and J by 7 bases, with 18 bases left in between. The CDR3 DNA follows: TGTGCCAGCAGGGCGGACCTCGGGATGGCTGGCTACACCTTC. Protein: CASRADLGMAGYTF.

A single count supports this clone. The limits of the CDR3 on the DNA are not certain, so only TCRdb's listed CDR3 is given. The genes are TRBV21-1 and TRBJ2-3; the table's D call, TRBD2, was not checked against the DNA. TRBV21-1 is termed a pseudogene. The CDR3 is 16 residues long, ends included. This CDR3 is CASSKVGSGTTDTQYF.

CDR3: CAISENPGDPQYF. In DNA form, the CDR3 reads TGTGCCATCAGTGAAAACCCAGGGGACCCGCAGTATTTT. The rearrangement uses TRBV10-3 and TRBJ2-3; the D gene is possibly TRBD1 (6 bases). The CDR3 contains 13 residues. Germline lookup yields CDR1 ENHRY and CDR2 SYGVKD. Deletions cut 3 bases from V and 10 bases from J, with 14 bases between.

The chain joins TRBV18 to TRBJ1-5; D unclear. Trimming shortened V by 2 bases and J by 0 bases, and 11 bases separated the two germline ends. CDR1 is KGHSH and CDR2 is LQKENI in the germline V gene. The CDR3 sequence is 16 residues long. The CDR3 bases are TGTGCCAGCTCACCAAACGGGATACATAGCAATCAGCCCCAGCATTTT. It translates to CASSPNGIHSNQPQHF.